Given below is one T cell receptor beta chain in context. The antigen is not known. An end of the junction does not agree with germline; a read error may underlie this. The data belong to a study of post-analysis software for immune sequencing data. Whole-study results and caveats: A significant reduction in normalized Chao1 diversity was observed in multiple sclerosis patients versus controls. There were about five TRBV segments more frequent in patients than controls, and TRBV5-6, TRBV5-1 and TRBV20-1 were among them.

The TCR beta cDNA libraries carried unique molecular identifiers. TCRdb reanalysed the PCR reads using MiXCR and keeps one entry per CDR3 protein. In the table there are fewer than 850,000 distinct CDR3 sequences, roughly 27% of which are singletons. CDR3 size: 16 residues. Germline V lookup: CDR1 DFQATT, CDR2 SNEGSKA (reference sequence). Sequenced sample: blood. The sequence was collected from a girl aged 10-17 years with multiple sclerosis. The chain joins TRBV20-1 to TRBJ2-2; 8 positions agree with TRBD2. CDR3 in DNA: TGCAGTGCTAGCGGGAGGGCTGGGGCGAACACCGGGGAGCGGTTTTTT. It translates to CSASGRAGANTGERFF.